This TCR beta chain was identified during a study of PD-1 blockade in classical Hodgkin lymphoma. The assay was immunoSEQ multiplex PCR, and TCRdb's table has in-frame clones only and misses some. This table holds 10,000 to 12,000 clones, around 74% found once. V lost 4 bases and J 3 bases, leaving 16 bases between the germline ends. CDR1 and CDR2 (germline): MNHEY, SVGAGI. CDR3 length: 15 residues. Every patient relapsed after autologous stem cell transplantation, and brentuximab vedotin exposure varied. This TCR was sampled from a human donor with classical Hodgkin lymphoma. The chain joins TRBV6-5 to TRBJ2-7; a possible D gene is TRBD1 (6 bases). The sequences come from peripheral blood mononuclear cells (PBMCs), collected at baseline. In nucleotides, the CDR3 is TGTGCCAGCAGTTTTGGGACACCCGGGATCTACGAGCAGTACTTC. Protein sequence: CASSFGTPGIYEQYF.